Here is one T cell receptor (beta chain) with its context. What it binds is not known. Only in-frame clones appear in the TCRdb table, and some are missing; sequencing was by immunoSEQ multiplex PCR. The table includes approximately 41,000 clones, roughly nine tenths detected once. This entry comes from a study of a mutant IDH1 vaccine in newly diagnosed glioma. Study conclusions and caveats: Among all patients, vaccine-induced immune responses occurred in around 93%.

The time point is: week 35, safety follow-up. Each dose of the vaccine consisted of 300 ug of mutant IDH1 20-mer peptide, with topical imiquimod. New WHO grade 3 or 4 IDH1-mutant, ATRX-lost astrocytomas were present in all donors. CDR3 length: 16 residues. CDR1 is SGHDT, CDR2 YYEEEE, per germline. V was clipped by 0 bases and J by 3 bases; unmatched bases: 4. The TCR comes from a man aged 35-49 years with glioma. Material: PBMCs, obtained from a glioma patient whose treatment included an IDH1 peptide vaccine. The chain carries TRBV5-6 and TRBJ2-2; 8 bases match TRBD2. The CDR3 coding sequence is TGTGCCAGCAGCTTGGACGGACTAGCCTACACCGGGGAGCTGTTTTTT. It encodes CASSLDGLAYTGELFF.